Sequencing of this T cell receptor (beta chain) was carried out in a study of blood T cell repertoires in COVID-19. For the study at large: Spain, Italy and the United States supplied samples that represented acute and convalescent COVID-19.

Seattle patient enrollment occurred during active infection, with longitudinal follow-up thereafter. How the authors handled the data: Amplification of reference gene primers was used by the study to estimate nucleated cell counts. Method: immunoSEQ multiplex PCR; TCRdb's copy keeps in-frame clones and lacks some. Clone size and the V and J calls come from that table; the DNA yielded D and trimming. The table lists roughly 410,000 clones, more than 70% of them singletons, with about 2.1% in the top ten. Comments on this clone: This sample includes further DNA sequences coding for the same CDR3.

Germline V gives CDR1 MNHEY, CDR2 SVGAGI. The CDR3 loop spans 14 amino acids. The V gene end was trimmed by 6 bases and the J gene end by 7 bases; junction bases not matched to a gene: 4. The sequenced material came from peripheral blood. The chain joins TRBV6-5 to TRBJ1-6; 9 bases are a match to TRBD1. This clonotype was sampled from a woman aged 60 to 75 with COVID-19, enrolled during active disease. CDR3 sequence: CASRGQGLNSPLHF. CDR3 nucleotide sequence: TGTGCCAGCAGGGGACAGGGACTAAATTCACCCCTCCACTTT.